This T cell receptor (beta chain) was identified during a study of CXCR3-negative and CXCR3-positive naive CD8 T cells. Background on the study: About 140 million TRB reads were obtained overall (about 1.5 +/- 0.3 million per library).

Regarding this clonotype: Its antigen is unknown.

The authors made the TRB cDNA libraries by 5' RACE using UMI labels. TCRdb reprocessed the 5' RACE reads and keeps a single row for each CDR3 protein, giving no DNA. In all, the sample yields around 140,000 distinct CDR3 sequences. The length of the CDR3 is 17 residues. The germline V gene encodes CDR1 SGDLS and CDR2 YYNGEE. Study-wide results and limits: TRB CDR3 hydrophobicity was greater in CXCR3-positive naive cells than in CXCR3-negative naive cells. TRB CDR3 properties served as the basis for inferring TCR strength, and surface CD5 was comparable between naive subsets.

The chain carries TRBV9 and TRBJ2-3; TCRdb's D gene call, TRBD2, goes unchecked for lack of DNA. Sequencing was performed on naive CXCR3+ CD8+ T cells from blood. The subset is: CD45RO-CCR7+CD27+CD95- naive CD8+ T cells expressing CXCR3 (TNR3+). This TCR was sampled from a human donor in good health. Some clones in this sample may be carry-over from other donors' samples. The CDR3 is CASSAAGGSEITDTQYF.